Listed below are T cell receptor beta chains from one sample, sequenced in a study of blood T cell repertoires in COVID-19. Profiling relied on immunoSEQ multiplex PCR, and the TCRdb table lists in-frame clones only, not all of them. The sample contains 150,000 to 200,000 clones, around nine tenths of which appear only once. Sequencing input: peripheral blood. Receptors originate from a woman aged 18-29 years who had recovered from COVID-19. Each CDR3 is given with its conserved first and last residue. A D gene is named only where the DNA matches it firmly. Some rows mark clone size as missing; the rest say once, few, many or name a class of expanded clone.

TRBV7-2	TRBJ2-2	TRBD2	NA	CASSPGTSGTGELFF	TGTGCCAGCAGCCCGGGGACTAGCGGCACCGGGGAGCTGTTTTTT
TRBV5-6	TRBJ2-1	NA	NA	CASSYTLRGSGNEQFF	TGTGCCAGCAGCTATACCCTCAGGGGGAGCGGGAATGAGCAGTTCTTC
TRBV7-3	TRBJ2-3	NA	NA	CASSSRARDTQYF	TGTGCCAGCAGCTCGCGGGCTAGAGATACGCAGTATTTT
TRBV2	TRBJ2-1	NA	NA	CASSENLSSYNEQFF	TGTGCCAGCAGTGAAAACTTAAGCTCCTACAATGAGCAGTTCTTC
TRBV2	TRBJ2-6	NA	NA	CASSATGAGANVLTF	TGTGCCAGCAGTGCGACAGGAGCTGGGGCCAACGTCCTGACTTTC
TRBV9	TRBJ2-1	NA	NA	CASSVIADNEQFF	TGTGCCAGCAGCGTCATAGCGGACAATGAGCAGTTCTTC
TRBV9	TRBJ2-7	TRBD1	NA	CASSVGGSGTDIYEQYF	TGTGCCAGCAGCGTAGGGGGATCCGGGACAGATATCTACGAGCAGTACTTC
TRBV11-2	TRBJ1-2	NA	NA	CASSSGFNGYTF	TGTGCCAGCAGCTCCGGGTTTAATGGCTACACCTTC
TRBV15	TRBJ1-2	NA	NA	CATSRDLLGPKYGYTF	TGTGCCACCAGCAGAGATCTCCTGGGGCCTAAGTATGGCTACACCTTC
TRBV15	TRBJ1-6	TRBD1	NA	CATSGFRQGDSPLHF	TGTGCCACCAGCGGATTCCGACAGGGTGATTCACCCCTCCACTTT
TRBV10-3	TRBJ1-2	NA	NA	CAISELGGSRHGYTF	TGTGCCATCAGTGAGTTGGGGGGGAGTCGGCATGGCTACACCTTC
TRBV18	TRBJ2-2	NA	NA	CASSPPSHTGELFF	TGTGCCAGCTCACCTCCTAGCCACACCGGGGAGCTGTTTTTT
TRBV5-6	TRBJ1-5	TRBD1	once	CASSQYRGYSNQPQHF	TGTGCCAGCAGTCAATACAGGGGCTATAGCAATCAGCCCCAGCATTTT
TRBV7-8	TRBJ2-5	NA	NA	CASSLEEYQETQYF	TGTGCCAGCAGCTTAGAGGAGTATCAAGAGACCCAGTACTTC
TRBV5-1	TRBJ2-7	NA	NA	CASSFSYLTDYEQYF	TGCGCCAGCAGCTTCTCCTACCTGACAGACTACGAGCAGTACTTC
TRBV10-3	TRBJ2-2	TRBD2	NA	CAISETAGGDGELFF	TGTGCCATCAGTGAGACAGCGGGAGGGGACGGGGAGCTGTTTTTT
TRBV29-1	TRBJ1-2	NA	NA	CSVVPIQGRSNYGYTF	TGCAGCGTTGTCCCTATACAGGGACGCTCTAACTATGGCTACACCTTC
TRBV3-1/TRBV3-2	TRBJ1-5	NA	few	CASSRQWGGNQPQHF	TGTGCCAGCAGCCGACAATGGGGAGGCAATCAGCCCCAGCATTTT
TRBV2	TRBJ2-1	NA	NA	CARQDSSYNEQFF	TGTGCCAGACAGGATAGCTCCTACAATGAGCAGTTCTTC
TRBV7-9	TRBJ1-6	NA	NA	CASSLETDHSPLHF	TGTGCCAGCAGCTTAGAAACAGATCATTCACCCCTCCACTTT
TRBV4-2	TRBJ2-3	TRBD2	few	CASSPGLAGFTDTQYF	TGTGCCAGCAGCCCGGGACTAGCGGGCTTCACAGATACGCAGTATTTT
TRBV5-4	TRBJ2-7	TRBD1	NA	CASSLGQGEQYF	TGTGCCAGCAGCTTGGGACAGGGTGAGCAGTACTTC
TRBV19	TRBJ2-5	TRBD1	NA	CASSITGGGETQYF	TGTGCCAGTAGTATTACAGGGGGCGGGGAGACCCAGTACTTC
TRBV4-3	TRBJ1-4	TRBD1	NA	CASSQEGQGHEKLFF	TGCGCCAGCAGCCAAGAGGGACAGGGGCATGAAAAACTGTTTTTT
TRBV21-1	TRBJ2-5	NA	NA	CASSQQNFFGAGARQETQYF	NA
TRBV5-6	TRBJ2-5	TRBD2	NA	CASSLALAGGETQYF	TGTGCCAGCAGCTTGGCGCTAGCGGGGGGGGAGACCCAGTACTTC
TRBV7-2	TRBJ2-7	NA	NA	CASSRGATYEQYF	TGTGCCAGCTCGCGCGGGGCAACCTACGAGCAGTACTTC
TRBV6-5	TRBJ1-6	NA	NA	CASSYSRSPLHF	TGTGCCAGCAGTTACTCGCGGTCACCCCTCCACTTT
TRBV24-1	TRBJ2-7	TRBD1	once	CATSESDRGLHEQYF	TGTGCCACCAGTGAGTCGGACAGGGGGCTCCACGAGCAGTACTTC
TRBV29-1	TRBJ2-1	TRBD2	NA	CSVEVTADLAGVYNEQFF	TGCAGCGTTGAGGTGACGGCAGATCTAGCGGGAGTCTACAATGAGCAGTTCTTC
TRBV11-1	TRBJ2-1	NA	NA	CASSEMQWSEQFF	TGTGCCAGCAGCGAAATGCAGTGGAGTGAGCAGTTCTTC
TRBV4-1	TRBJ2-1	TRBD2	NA	CASSQAGLAANEQFF	TGCGCCAGCAGCCAAGCGGGACTAGCGGCTAATGAGCAGTTCTTC
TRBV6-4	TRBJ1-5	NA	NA	CASSDRQGICNQPQHF	TGTGCCAGCAGTGACCGTCAGGGTATCTGCAATCAGCCCCAGCATTTT
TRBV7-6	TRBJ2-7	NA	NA	CASSLAMGLHYEQYF	TGTGCCAGCAGCTTAGCTATGGGACTCCACTACGAGCAGTACTTC
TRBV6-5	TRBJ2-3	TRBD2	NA	CASNGLASDTQYF	TGTGCCAGCAATGGACTAGCGAGTGATACGCAGTATTTT
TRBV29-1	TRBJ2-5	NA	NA	CSVARDSSETQYF	TGCAGCGTCGCACGGGACTCTTCAGAGACCCAGTACTTC
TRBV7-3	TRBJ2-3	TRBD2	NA	CASSYSGGFTDTQYF	TGTGCCAGCAGCTACAGCGGGGGGTTCACAGATACGCAGTATTTT
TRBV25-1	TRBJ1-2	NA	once	CASSDSPRGGYTF	TGTGCCAGCAGTGACAGCCCTCGGGGTGGCTACACCTTC
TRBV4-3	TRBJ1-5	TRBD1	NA	CASSQDRTGPGPQHF	TGCGCCAGCAGCCAAGATCGGACAGGGCCAGGGCCCCAGCATTTT
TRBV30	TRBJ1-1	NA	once	CAWSAGGGTEAFF	TGTGCCTGGAGTGCTGGGGGGGGCACTGAAGCTTTCTTT
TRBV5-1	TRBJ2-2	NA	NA	CASSDSGTLNTGELFF	TGCGCCAGCAGCGACTCCGGGACACTCAACACCGGGGAGCTGTTTTTT
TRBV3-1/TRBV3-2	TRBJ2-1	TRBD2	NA	CASSQPGWGTRGEQFF	TGTGCCAGCAGCCAGCCGGGGTGGGGGACTAGAGGTGAGCAGTTCTTC
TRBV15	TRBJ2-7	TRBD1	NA	CATSDYRGSDEQYF	TGTGCCACCAGCGACTACAGGGGTTCGGACGAGCAGTACTTC
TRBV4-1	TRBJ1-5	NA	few	CASSQDPAYSNQPQHF	TGCGCCAGCAGCCAAGACCCCGCGTATAGCAATCAGCCCCAGCATTTT
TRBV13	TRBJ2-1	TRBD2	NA	CASSSRAGGLGNEQFF	TGTGCCAGCAGCTCCCGTGCGGGGGGGCTTGGAAATGAGCAGTTCTTC
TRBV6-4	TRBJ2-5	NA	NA	CAGGAVNQETQYF	TGTGCCGGAGGAGCGGTAAACCAAGAGACCCAGTACTTC
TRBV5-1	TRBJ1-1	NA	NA	CASSLVQARNTEAFF	TGCGCCAGCAGCTTGGTCCAAGCTCGGAACACTGAAGCTTTCTTT
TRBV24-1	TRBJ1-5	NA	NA	CATSDRDTNQPQHF	TGTGCCACCAGTGACCGGGACACCAATCAGCCCCAGCATTTT
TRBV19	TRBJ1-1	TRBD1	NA	CASRQGEAFF	TGTGCCAGCCGACAGGGTGAAGCTTTCTTT
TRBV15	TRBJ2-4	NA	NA	CATSRERGTTWAKNIQYF	TGTGCCACCAGCAGAGAGCGGGGCACTACGTGGGCCAAAAACATTCAGTACTTC
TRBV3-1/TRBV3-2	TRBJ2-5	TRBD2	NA	CASSAQFTSGSTTQYF	TGTGCCAGCAGCGCCCAATTCACTAGCGGGAGCACCACCCAGTACTTC
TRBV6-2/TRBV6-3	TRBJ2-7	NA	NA	CASSYSSSNEQYF	TGTGCCAGCAGTTACTCTAGTTCTAACGAGCAGTACTTC
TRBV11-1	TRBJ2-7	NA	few	CASSLAAVSYEQYF	TGTGCCAGCAGCTTAGCCGCGGTCTCCTACGAGCAGTACTTC
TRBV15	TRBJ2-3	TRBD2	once	CATSRDGLSGRISRADTQYF	TGTGCCACCAGCAGAGATGGTCTGAGCGGGAGAATTTCGAGGGCAGATACGCAGTATTTT
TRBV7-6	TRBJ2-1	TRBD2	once	CASSSSGINEQFF	TGTGCCAGCAGCTCCAGCGGGATAAATGAGCAGTTCTTC
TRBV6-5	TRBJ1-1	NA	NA	CASSFTGMNTEAFF	TGTGCCAGCAGTTTCACAGGGATGAACACTGAAGCTTTCTTT
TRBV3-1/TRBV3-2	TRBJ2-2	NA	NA	CASTLQDSRNTGELFF	TGTGCCAGCACCCTTCAGGATTCACGGAACACCGGGGAGCTGTTTTTT
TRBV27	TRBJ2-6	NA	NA	CASSSYGQMSFSGANVLTF	TGTGCCAGCAGTTCCTATGGACAGATGTCATTCTCTGGGGCCAACGTCCTGACTTTC
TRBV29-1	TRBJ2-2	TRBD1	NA	CSVEVRDRGPGELFF	TGCAGCGTTGAAGTTCGAGACAGGGGCCCCGGGGAGCTGTTTTTT